The rows below give T cell receptor beta chains drawn from one sample of a study of cytomegalovirus exposure and HLA in healthy donors. Libraries were prepared by immunoSEQ multiplex PCR; TCRdb keeps only in-frame clonotypes and omits some of them. The table gives more than 100,000 clones; the top ten clones make up roughly 3.5% of it. Sequencing was performed on PBMCs. The receptors derive from a man aged 18 to 29 in good health and CMV-seronegative. Each CDR3 is given with its conserved first and last residue. Fields, in order: V gene, D gene, J gene, CDR3 DNA, CDR3 protein. The D gene is left open where the match is weak.

TRBV5-5	TRBD1	TRBJ2-3	TGTGCCAGCAGCGGGGGGACAGGGGGTTACACAGATACGCAGTATTTT	CASSGGTGGYTDTQYF
TRBV28	NA	TRBJ2-7	TGTGCCAGCAGTTTACAGGGGCGAACCTACGAGCAGTACTTC	CASSLQGRTYEQYF
TRBV7-2	TRBD2	TRBJ2-7	TGTGCCAGCAGCCCAACCGGGCTAGCGGGAGCCTACGAGCAGTACTTC	CASSPTGLAGAYEQYF
TRBV30	TRBD1	TRBJ1-1	TGTGCCTGGAGTCGAGGGACAGGGGGAACTGAAGCTTTCTTT	CAWSRGTGGTEAFF
TRBV11-3	NA	TRBJ1-1	TGTGCCAGCAGCAGGGGCCAGAACACTGAAGCTTTCTTT	CASSRGQNTEAFF
TRBV10-1	TRBD1	TRBJ1-1	TGCGCCAGCCGCGCGGAACCGGGACAGGGAGCCCCGAACACTGAAGCTTTCTTT	CASRAEPGQGAPNTEAFF
TRBV9	TRBD1	TRBJ1-2	TGTGCCAGCAGCGTAGCGACAGGGGGTAACTATGGCTACACCTTC	CASSVATGGNYGYTF
TRBV28	NA	TRBJ1-1	TGTGCCAGCAGTTTCAACAGGGACACTGAAGCTTTCTTT	CASSFNRDTEAFF
TRBV10-2	NA	TRBJ2-1	TGCGCCAGCAGCCACGAGGGGGGAGGGTGGTACAATGAGCAGTTCTTC	CASSHEGGGWYNEQFF
TRBV10-3	NA	TRBJ2-7	TGTGCCATCAGTGACCCTTTAGCGGAATATAGGTACGAGCAGTACTTC	CAISDPLAEYRYEQYF
TRBV19	NA	TRBJ1-2	TGTGCCAGTAGTATCTCCGACAGTAACTATGGCTACACCTTC	CASSISDSNYGYTF
TRBV2	NA	TRBJ1-2	TGTGCCAGCAGTGAAGATCGGGTTGGCTACACCTTC	CASSEDRVGYTF
TRBV7-8	TRBD1	TRBJ2-2	TGTGCCAGCAGCGTCGACAGGGGGCTAGGCGGGGAGCTGTTTTTT	CASSVDRGLGGELFF
TRBV5-1	NA	TRBJ1-1	TGCGCCAGCAGCCACGGACTGTACATGAACACTGAAGCTTTCTTT	CASSHGLYMNTEAFF
TRBV6-6	TRBD1	TRBJ2-2	TGTGCCAGCAGTTACGCAGGGGGCAAAACCGGGGAGCTGCTTTTT	CASSYAGGKTGELLF
TRBV11-3	NA	TRBJ2-3	TGTGCCAGCAGCACGGGACAAAAGGGGGATACGCAGTATTTT	CASSTGQKGDTQYF
TRBV10-3	TRBD1	TRBJ1-5	TGTGCCATCAGTGGGGGACAGGTAGGCAATCAGCCCCAGCATTTT	CAISGGQVGNQPQHF
TRBV9	NA	TRBJ1-5	TGTGCCAGCAGCGAAACAGGGTCCCTCGAGCCCCAGCATTTT	CASSETGSLEPQHF
TRBV5-1	NA	TRBJ1-5	TGCGCCAGCAGCCCCGACGGAGGGCCCCAGCATTTT	CASSPDGGPQHF
TRBV7-9	NA	TRBJ1-5	TGTGCCAGCGGGCAGGATAGCAATCAGCCCCAGCATTTT	CASGQDSNQPQHF
TRBV30	TRBD1	TRBJ1-5	TGTGCCTGGAGCCTAGGACAGGGGGCTTATCAGCCCCAGCATTTT	CAWSLGQGAYQPQHF